This T cell receptor beta chain appears in the sequencing data of a study of blood T cell repertoires in COVID-19. Original analysis: Researchers report that nucleated cell counts were estimated from reference gene primer amplification. TCRdb's copy holds only in-frame clones and misses some; the assay was immunoSEQ multiplex PCR. V and J calls plus clone size are reproduced from that table; the DNA served to infer D and trimming. The sample comprises 150,000 to 200,000 clones, under 95% of which are singletons, and 15% to 20% rests with the top ten. Germline CDR1 and CDR2: SGHDT and YYEEEE. The ends lost 3 bases at V and 3 bases at J; junction bases unmatched: 6. The CDR3 runs 14 residues.

The sequence was collected from a man in his sixties with active or convalescent COVID-19. The chain links TRBV5-6 to TRBJ2-7, with 7 bases matching TRBD1. The specimen was peripheral blood. CDR3 DNA: TGTGCCAGCAGCTCAGACTGGACAGGCTACGAGCAGTACTTC. This codes for CASSSDWTGYEQYF.